The sequence of this TCR beta chain was determined in a study of identical twins. Notes on this clonotype: Antigen specificity is unknown.

The cDNA had a unique molecular identifier and a template-switch universal primer site. From the 5' RACE reads, TCRdb called clonotypes with MiXCR, one entry per CDR3 protein. The sample lists some 570,000 distinct CDR3 sequences, 20% to 25% seen once, with approximately 0.52% in the top ten. Every donor was a healthy Caucasian. Findings and limits, study-wide: Beta clonotypes that were abundant in cord blood contained fewer insertions, a pattern absent from memory repertoires. Sharing of beta out-of-frame sequences by twins showed a weaker excess.

These data also formed part of another study, on yellow fever vaccine responses in identical twins.

The origin of this receptor is a woman aged 18-35 years in good health. The sequenced sample consisted of CD4+ T cells sorted from blood.

This chain's CDR3 is CASSQGQDVNQPQHF. The DNA for the CDR3 is TGCGCCAGCAGCCAAGGGCAGGATGTAAATCAGCCCCAGCATTTT. The J gene is TRBJ1-5, the V gene TRBV4-1; D unclear. V gave up 1 base and J gave up 4 bases, with 11 bases separating them. This CDR3 contains 15 residues. Germline assignment: CDR1 MGHRA and CDR2 YSYEKL.